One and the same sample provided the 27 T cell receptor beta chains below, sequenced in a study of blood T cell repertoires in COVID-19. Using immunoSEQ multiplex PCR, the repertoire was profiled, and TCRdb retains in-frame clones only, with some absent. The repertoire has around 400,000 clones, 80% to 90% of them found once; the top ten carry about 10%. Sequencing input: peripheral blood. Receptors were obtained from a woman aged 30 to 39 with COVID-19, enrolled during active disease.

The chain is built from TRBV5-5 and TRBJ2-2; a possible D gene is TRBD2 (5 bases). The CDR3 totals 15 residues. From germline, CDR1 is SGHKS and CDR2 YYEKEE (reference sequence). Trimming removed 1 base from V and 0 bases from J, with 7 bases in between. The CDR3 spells CASSLKGANTGELFF. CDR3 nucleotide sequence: TGTGCCAGCAGCTTGAAGGGAGCGAACACCGGGGAGCTGTTTTTT.

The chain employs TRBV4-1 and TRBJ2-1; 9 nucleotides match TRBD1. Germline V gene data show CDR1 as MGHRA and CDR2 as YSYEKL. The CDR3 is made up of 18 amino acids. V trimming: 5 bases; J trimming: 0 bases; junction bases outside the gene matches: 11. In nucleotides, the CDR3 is TGCGCCAGCAGCGACCGGGACAGGGCGAGGAGCTCCTACAATGAGCAGTTCTTC. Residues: CASSDRDRARSSYNEQFF.

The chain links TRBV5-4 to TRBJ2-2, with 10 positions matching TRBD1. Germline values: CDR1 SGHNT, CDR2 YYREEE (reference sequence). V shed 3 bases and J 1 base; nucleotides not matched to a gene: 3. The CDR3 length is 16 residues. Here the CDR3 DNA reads TGTGCCAGCAGCTGGGGGACAGGGGTGAACACCGGGGAGCTGTTTTTT. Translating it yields CASSWGTGVNTGELFF.

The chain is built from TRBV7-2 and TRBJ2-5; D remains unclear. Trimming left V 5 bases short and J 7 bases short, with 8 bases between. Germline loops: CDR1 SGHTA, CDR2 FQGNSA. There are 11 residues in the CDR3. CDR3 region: CASSRSVTQYF. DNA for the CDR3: TGTGCCAGCAGCCGTAGTGTGACCCAGTACTTC.

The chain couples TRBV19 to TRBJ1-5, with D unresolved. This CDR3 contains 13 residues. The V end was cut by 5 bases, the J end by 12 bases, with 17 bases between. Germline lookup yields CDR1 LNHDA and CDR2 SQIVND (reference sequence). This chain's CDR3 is CASSRAPQEGQHF. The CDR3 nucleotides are TGTGCCAGTAGTCGGGCACCTCAGGAGGGCCAGCATTTT. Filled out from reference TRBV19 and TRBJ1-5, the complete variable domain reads DGGITQSPKYLFRKEGQNVTLSCEQNLNHDAMYWYRQDPGQGLRLIYYSQIVNDFQKGDIAEGYSVSREKKESFPLTVTSAQKNPTAFYLCASSRAPQEGQHFGDGTRLSIL.

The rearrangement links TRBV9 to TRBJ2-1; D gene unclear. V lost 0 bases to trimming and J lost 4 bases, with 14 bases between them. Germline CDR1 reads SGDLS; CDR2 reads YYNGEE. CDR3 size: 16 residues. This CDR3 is CASSVGPRSEYNEQFF. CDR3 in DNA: TGTGCCAGCAGCGTAGGACCTAGATCGGAATACAATGAGCAGTTCTTC.

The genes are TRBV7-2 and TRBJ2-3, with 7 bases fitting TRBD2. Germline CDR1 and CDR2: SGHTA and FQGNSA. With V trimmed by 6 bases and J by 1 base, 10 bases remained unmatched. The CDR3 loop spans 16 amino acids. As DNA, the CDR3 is TGTGCCAGCAGTTCATTTTCGGGAGGTGGCACAGATACGCAGTATTTT. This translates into CASSSFSGGGTDTQYF.

In DNA, the CDR3 is TGTGCCAGCAGCAGCGTTTTTGTGAGCGGGAGGGCCCTCGACGAGCAGTACTTC. Translation gives CASSSVFVSGRALDEQYF. This rearrangement joins TRBV4-2 to TRBJ2-7; 10 positions match TRBD2. Trimming cost V 5 bases and J 5 bases; bases outside gene matches: 18. Germline assignment: CDR1 LGHNA and CDR2 YNFKEQ. The CDR3 sequence is 18 residues long.

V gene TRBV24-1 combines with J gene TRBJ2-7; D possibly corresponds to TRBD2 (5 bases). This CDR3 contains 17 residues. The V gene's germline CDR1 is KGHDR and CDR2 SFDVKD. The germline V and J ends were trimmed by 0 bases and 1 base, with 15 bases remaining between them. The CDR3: CATSDLGVARLSYEQYF. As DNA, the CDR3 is TGTGCCACCAGTGATTTGGGGGTAGCGAGGCTGTCCTACGAGCAGTACTTC.

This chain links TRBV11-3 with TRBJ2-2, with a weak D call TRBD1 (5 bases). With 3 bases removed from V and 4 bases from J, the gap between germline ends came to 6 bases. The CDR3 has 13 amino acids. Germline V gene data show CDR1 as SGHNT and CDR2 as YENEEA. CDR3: CASSFQGTGELFF. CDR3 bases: TGTGCCAGCAGCTTTCAGGGCACCGGGGAGCTGTTTTTT. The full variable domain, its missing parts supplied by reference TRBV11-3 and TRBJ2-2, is EAGVVQSPRYKIIEKKQPVAFWCNPISGHNTLYWYLQNLGQGPELLIRYENEEAVDDSQLPKDRFSAERLKGVDSTLKIQPAELGDSAVYLCASSFQGTGELFFGEGSRLTVL.

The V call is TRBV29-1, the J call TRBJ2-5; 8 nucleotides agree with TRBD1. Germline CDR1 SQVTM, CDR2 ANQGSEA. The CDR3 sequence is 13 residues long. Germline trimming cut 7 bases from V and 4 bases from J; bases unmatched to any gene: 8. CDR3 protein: CSAAGQGGETQYF. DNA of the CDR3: TGCAGCGCTGCAGGACAGGGCGGAGAGACCCAGTACTTC.

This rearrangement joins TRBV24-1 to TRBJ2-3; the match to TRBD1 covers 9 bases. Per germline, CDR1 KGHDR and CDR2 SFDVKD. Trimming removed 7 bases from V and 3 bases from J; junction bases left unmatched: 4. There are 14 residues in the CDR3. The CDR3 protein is CATRGQGVTDTQYF. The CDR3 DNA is TGTGCCACCAGGGGACAGGGAGTAACAGATACGCAGTATTTT.

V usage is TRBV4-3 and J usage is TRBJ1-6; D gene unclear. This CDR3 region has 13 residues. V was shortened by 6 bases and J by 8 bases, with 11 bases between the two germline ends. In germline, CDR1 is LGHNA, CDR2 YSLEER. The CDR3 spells CASRLQWDSPLHF. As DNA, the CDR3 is TGCGCCAGCAGATTACAGTGGGATTCACCCCTCCACTTT.

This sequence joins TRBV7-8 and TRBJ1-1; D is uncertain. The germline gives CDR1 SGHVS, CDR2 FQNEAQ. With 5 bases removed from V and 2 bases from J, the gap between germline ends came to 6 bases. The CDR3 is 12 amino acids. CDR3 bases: TGTGCCAGCAGCCGGGCTAACACTGAAGCTTTCTTT. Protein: CASSRANTEAFF.

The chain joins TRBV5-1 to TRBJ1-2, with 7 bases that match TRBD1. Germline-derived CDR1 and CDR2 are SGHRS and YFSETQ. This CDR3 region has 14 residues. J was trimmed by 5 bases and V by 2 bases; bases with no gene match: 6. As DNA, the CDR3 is TGCGCCAGCAGCTTAGGGACAGCCTCATATGGCTACACCTTC. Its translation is CASSLGTASYGYTF.

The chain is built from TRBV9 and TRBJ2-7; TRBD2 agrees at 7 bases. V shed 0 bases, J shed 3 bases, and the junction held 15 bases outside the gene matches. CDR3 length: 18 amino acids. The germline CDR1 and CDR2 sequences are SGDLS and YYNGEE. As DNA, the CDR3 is TGTGCCAGCAGCGTAGGTCCTTCCGGCGGGAGCGGAGGCTACGAGCAGTACTTC. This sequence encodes CASSVGPSGGSGGYEQYF.

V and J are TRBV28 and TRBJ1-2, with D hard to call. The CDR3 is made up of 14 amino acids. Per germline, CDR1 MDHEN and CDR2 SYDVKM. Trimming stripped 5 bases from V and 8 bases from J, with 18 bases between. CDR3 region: CASSGHGLGWGYTF. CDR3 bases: TGTGCCAGCAGTGGGCACGGACTGGGCTGGGGCTACACCTTC.

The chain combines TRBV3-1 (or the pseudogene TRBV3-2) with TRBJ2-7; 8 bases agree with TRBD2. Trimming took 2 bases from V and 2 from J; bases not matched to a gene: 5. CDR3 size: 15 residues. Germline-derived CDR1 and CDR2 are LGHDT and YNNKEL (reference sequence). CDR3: CASSQQAGAAYEQYF. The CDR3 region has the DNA TGTGCCAGCAGCCAACAAGCGGGAGCGGCCTACGAGCAGTACTTC.

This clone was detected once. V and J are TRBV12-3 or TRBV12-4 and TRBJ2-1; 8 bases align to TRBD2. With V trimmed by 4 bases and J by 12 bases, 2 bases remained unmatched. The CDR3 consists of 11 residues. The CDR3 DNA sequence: TGTGCCAGCAGTTCTAGCGGGCTGCAGTTCTTC. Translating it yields CASSSSGLQFF.

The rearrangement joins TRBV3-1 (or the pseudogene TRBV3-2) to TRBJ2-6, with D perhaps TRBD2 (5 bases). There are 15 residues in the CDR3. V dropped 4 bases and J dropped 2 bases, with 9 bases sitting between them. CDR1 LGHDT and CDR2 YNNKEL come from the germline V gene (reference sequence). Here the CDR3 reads CASSRGRAGANVLTF. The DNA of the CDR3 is TGTGCCAGCAGCCGCGGGCGGGCTGGGGCCAACGTCCTGACTTTC.

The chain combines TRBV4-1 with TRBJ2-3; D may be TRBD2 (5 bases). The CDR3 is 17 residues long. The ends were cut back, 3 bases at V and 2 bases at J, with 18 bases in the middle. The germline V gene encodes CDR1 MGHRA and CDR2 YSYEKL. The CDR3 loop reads CASSHVIIRTVTDTQYF. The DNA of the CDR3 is TGCGCCAGCAGCCACGTTATAATCCGGACTGTCACAGATACGCAGTATTTT.

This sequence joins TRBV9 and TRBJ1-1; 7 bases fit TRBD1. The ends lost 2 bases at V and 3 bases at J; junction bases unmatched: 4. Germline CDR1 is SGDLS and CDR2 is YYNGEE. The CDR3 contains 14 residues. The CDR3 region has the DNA TGTGCCAGCAGCGTCAGGGGGGCGGACACTGAAGCTTTCTTT. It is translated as CASSVRGADTEAFF.

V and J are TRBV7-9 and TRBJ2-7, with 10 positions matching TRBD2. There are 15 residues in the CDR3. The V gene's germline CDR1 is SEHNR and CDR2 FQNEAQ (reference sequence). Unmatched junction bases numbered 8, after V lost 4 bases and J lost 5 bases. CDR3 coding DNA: TGTGCCAGCAGCTATCCTAGCGGGAGTTTCAACGAGCAGTACTTC. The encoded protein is CASSYPSGSFNEQYF. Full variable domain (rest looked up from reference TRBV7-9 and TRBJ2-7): DTGVSQNPRHKITKRGQNVTFRCDPISEHNRLYWYRQTLGQGPEFLTYFQNEAQLEKSRLLSDRFSAERPKGSFSTLEIQRTEQGDSAMYLCASSYPSGSFNEQYFGPGTRLTVT.

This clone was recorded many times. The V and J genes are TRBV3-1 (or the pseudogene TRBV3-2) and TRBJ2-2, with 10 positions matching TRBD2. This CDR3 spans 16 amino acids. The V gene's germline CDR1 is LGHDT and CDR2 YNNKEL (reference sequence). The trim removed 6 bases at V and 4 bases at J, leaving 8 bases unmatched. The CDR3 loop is CASRHTGTSVTGELFF. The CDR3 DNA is TGTGCCAGCAGACACACCGGGACTAGCGTCACCGGGGAGCTGTTTTTT.

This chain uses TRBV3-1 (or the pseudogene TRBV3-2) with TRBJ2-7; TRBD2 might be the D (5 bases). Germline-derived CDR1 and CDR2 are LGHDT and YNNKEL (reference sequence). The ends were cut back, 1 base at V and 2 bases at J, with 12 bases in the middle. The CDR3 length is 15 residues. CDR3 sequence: CASSQGAVITYEQYF. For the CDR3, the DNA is TGTGCCAGCAGCCAAGGAGCGGTGATAACCTACGAGCAGTACTTC.

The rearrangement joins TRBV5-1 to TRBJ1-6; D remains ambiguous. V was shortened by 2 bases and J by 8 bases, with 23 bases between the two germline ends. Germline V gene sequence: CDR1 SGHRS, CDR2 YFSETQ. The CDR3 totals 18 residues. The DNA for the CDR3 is TGCGCCAGCAGCTTCGGGGTGTCTGCCCCCGGTGGGGATTCACCCCTCCACTTT. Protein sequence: CASSFGVSAPGGDSPLHF.

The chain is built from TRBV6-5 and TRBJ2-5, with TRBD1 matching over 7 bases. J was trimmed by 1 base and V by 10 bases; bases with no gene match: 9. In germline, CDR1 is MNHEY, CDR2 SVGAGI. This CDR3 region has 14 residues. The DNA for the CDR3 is TGTGCCACTCGACAGGGATGGGGCCAAGAGACCCAGTACTTC. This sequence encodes CATRQGWGQETQYF.